This TCR beta chain is drawn from a study of T cells in tumors after PD-1 blockade. Looking at the study overall: Daily vismodegib 150 mg continued in a subset of anti-PD-1-treated patients. Study-wide results and limits: Some novel exhausted tumor clones appeared in pre-treatment blood, suggesting peripheral recruitment.

Measured with immunoSEQ multiplex PCR; TCRdb has only the in-frame clones, and not every one. This sample has 10,000 to 11,000 clones, with 65% to 80% found just once. A note on this clone: Antigen: not known.

The ends were cut back, 4 bases at V and 7 bases at J, with 15 bases in the middle. Germline lookup yields CDR1 SGDLS and CDR2 YYNGEE. The CDR3 runs to 14 residues. The sequences come from tumor tissue, collected after anti-PD-1 treatment. This receptor was taken from a human donor with basal cell carcinoma. The chain is built from TRBV9 and TRBJ2-1, with TRBD2 as a possible D gene (5 bases). CDR3 sequence (DNA): TGTGCCAGCAGCTCCCGTGATACGGGGAATGAGCAGTTCTTC. Protein product: CASSSRDTGNEQFF.